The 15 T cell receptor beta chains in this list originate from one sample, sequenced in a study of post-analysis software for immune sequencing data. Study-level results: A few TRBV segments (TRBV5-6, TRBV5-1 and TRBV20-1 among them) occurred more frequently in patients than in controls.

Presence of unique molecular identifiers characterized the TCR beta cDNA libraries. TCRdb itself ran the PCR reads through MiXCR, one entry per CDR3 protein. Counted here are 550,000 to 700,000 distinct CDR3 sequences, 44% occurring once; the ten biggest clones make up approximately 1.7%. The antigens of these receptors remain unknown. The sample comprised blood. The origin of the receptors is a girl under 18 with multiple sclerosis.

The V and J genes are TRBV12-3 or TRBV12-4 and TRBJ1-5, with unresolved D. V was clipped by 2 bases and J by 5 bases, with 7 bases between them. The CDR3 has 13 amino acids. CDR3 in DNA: TGTGCCAGCAGTTTAACGAATTATCAGCCCCAGCATTTT. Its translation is CASSLTNYQPQHF.

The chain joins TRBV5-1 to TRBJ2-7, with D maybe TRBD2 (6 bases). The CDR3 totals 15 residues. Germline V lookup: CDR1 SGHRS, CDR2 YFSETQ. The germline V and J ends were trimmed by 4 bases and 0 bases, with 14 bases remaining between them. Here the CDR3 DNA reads TGCGCCAGCAGCCTCTGGGACTTGAGCTCCTACGAGCAGTACTTC. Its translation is CASSLWDLSSYEQYF.

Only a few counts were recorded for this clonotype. CDR3: CASSQRWPISTDTQYF. DNA for the CDR3: TGCGCCAGCAGCCAACGGTGGCCTATTAGCACAGATACGCAGTATTTT. The chain employs TRBV4-1 and TRBJ2-3; no clear D. Germline V CDR1 and CDR2: MGHRA, YSYEKL. This CDR3 spans 16 amino acids. V lost 2 bases and J lost 0, with 12 bases in between.

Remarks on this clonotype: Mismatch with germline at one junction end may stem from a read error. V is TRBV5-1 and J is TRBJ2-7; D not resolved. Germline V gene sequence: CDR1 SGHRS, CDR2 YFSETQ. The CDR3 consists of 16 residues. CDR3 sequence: CASSLGTGLLRHEQYF. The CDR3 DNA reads TGTGCCAGCAGCTTGGGTACGGGCCTCCTACGGCACGAGCAGTACTTC.

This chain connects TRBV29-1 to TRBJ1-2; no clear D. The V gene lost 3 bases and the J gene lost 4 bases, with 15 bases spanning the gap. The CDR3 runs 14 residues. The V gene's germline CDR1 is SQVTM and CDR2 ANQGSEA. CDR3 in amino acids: CSVESSFSLYGYTF. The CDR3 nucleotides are TGCAGCGTTGAGTCGAGCTTTTCGCTCTATGGCTACACCTTC.

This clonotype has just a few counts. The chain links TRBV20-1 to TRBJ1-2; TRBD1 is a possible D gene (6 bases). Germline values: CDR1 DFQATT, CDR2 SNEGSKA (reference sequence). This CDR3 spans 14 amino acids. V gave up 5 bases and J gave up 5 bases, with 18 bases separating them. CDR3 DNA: TGCAGTGCTGTAAACCGGGACAACGGATATGGCTACACCTTC. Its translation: CSAVNRDNGYGYTF.

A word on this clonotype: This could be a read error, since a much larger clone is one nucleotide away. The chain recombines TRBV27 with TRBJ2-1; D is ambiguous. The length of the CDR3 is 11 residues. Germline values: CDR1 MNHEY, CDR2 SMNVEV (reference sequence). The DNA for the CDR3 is TGTGCCGGCAGTTTAGGTCTGGAGCAGTTCTTC. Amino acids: CAGSLGLEQFF.

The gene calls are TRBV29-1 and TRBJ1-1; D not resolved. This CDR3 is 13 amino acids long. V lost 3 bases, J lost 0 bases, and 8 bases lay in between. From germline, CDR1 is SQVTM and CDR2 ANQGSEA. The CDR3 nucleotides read TGCAGCGTTGACACCGGGGTGAACACTGAAGCTTTCTTT. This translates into CSVDTGVNTEAFF.

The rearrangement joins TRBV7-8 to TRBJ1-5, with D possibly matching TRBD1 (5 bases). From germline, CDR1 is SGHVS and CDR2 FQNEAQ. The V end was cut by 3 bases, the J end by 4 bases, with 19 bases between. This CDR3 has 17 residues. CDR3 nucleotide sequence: TGTGCCAGCAGCTTGGGCGGAAAGGCACGGGGGAATCAGCCCCAGCATTTT. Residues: CASSLGGKARGNQPQHF.

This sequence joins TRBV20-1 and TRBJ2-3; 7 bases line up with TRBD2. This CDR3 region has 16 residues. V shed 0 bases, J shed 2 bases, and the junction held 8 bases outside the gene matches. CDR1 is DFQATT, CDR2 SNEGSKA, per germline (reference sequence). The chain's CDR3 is CSARDPGGDYTDTQYF. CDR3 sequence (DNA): TGCAGTGCTAGAGATCCGGGCGGGGACTACACAGATACGCAGTATTTT.

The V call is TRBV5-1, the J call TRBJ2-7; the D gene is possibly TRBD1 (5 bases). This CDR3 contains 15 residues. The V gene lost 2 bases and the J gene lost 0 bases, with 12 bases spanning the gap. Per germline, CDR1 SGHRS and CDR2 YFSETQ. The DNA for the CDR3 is TGCGCCAGCAGCTTCGATACAGGCAGCTCCTACGAGCAGTACTTC. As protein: CASSFDTGSSYEQYF. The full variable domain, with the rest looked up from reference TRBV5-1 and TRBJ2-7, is KAGVTQTPRYLIKTRGQQVTLSCSPISGHRSVSWYQQTPGQGLQFLFEYFSETQRNKGNFPGRFSGRQFSNSRSEMNVSTLELGDSALYLCASSFDTGSSYEQYFGPGTRLTVT.

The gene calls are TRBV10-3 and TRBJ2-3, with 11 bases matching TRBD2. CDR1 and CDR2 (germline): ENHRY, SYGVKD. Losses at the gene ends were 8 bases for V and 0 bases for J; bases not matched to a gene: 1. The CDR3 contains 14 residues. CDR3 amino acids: CAIGTSGSTDTQYF. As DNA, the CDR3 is TGTGCCATCGGGACTAGCGGAAGCACAGATACGCAGTATTTT.

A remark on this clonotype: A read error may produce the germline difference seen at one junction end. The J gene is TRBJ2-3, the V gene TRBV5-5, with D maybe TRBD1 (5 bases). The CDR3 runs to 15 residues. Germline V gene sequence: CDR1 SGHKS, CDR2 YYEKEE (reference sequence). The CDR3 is CAGSLGPTGTDTQYF. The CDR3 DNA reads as TGTGCCGGCAGCTTGGGGCCTACAGGCACAGATACGCAGTATTTT.

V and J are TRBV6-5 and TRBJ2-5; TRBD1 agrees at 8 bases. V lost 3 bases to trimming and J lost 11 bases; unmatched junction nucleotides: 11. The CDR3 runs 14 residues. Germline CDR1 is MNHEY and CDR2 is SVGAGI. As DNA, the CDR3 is TGTGCCAGCAGTTATGAGTTACAGGGGGGCAAGCAGTACTTC. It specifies CASSYELQGGKQYF.

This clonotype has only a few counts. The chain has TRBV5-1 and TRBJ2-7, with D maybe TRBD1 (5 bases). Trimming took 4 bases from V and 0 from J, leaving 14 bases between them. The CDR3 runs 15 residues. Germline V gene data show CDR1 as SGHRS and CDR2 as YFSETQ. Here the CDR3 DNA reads TGCGCCAGCAGCCCCGGACACACTACCTCCTACGAGCAGTACTTC. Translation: CASSPGHTTSYEQYF. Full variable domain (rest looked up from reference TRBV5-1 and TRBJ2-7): KAGVTQTPRYLIKTRGQQVTLSCSPISGHRSVSWYQQTPGQGLQFLFEYFSETQRNKGNFPGRFSGRQFSNSRSEMNVSTLELGDSALYLCASSPGHTTSYEQYFGPGTRLTVT.